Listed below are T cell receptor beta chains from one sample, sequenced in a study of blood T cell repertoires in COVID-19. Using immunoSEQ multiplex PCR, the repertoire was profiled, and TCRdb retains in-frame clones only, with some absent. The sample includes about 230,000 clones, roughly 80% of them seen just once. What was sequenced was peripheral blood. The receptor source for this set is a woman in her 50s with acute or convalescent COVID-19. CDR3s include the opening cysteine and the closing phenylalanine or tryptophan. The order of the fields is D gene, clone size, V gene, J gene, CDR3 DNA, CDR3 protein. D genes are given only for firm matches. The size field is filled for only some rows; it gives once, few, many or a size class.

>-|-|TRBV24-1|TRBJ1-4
TGTGCCACCAGTGACCCCACGATAGGGGGGGATAATGAAAAACTGTTTTTT
CATSDPTIGGDNEKLFF
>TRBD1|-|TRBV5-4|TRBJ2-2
TGTGCCAGCAACCCGGGGGGGACAGGGGGTCTCTCCGGGGAGCTGTTTTTT
CASNPGGTGGLSGELFF
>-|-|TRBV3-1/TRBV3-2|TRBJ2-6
TGTGCCAGCAGCCAACTAAGCTCTGGGGCCAACGTCCTGACTTTC
CASSQLSSGANVLTF
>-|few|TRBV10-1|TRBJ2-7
TGCGCCAGCAGTGATCCGGGATACGAGCAGTACTTC
CASSDPGYEQYF
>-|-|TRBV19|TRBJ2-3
TGTGCCAGTAGATCCCGAGGACTCATCACAGATACGCAGTATTTT
CASRSRGLITDTQYF
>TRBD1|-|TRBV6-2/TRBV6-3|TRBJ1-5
TGTGCCAGCAGCCGGACAGGGGTGAGCAATCAGCCCCAGCATTTT
CASSRTGVSNQPQHF
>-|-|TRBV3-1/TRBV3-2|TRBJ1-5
TGTGCCAGCAGCCAAGGCAGGGGCCATCAGCCCCAGCATTTT
CASSQGRGHQPQHF
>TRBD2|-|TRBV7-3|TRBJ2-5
TGTGCCAGCAGCTTACTAGCGGGGGGAGAGACCCAGTACTTC
CASSLLAGGETQYF
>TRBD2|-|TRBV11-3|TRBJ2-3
TGTGCCAGCAGCTTAGGTCGACTAGCGGGGGCCCCCCTGTCAGATACGCAGTATTTT
CASSLGRLAGAPLSDTQYF
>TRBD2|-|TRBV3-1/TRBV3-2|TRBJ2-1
TGTGCCAGCAGACCAGCGGGGGTTACGAATGAGCAGTTCTTC
CASRPAGVTNEQFF
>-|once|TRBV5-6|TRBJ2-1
TGTGCCAGCAGCCTAAACAGTGAGCAGTTCTTC
CASSLNSEQFF
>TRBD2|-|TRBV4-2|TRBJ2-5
TGTGCCAGCAGCCAACGGCGGGGGGAACAAGAGACCCAGTACTTC
CASSQRRGEQETQYF
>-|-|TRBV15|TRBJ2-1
TGTGCCACCAGCAGAGCCCGGGATCGGGATGAGCAGTTCTTC
CATSRARDRDEQFF
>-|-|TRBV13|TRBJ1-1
TGTGCCAGCAGCTTAAGCCTGGGTACGAGGATGAACACTGAAGCTTTCTTT
CASSLSLGTRMNTEAFF
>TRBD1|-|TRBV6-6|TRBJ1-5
TGTGCCAGCCGGGCAGGGGGAGTCAATCAGCCCCAGCATTTT
CASRAGGVNQPQHF
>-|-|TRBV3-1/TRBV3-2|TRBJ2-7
TGTGCCAGCAGCCAAGATAGGTGGCCAGGGCCGGCCTACGAGCAGTACTTC
CASSQDRWPGPAYEQYF
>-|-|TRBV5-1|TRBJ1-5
TGCGCCAGCAGCTTGGACGGGGACACCAGCAATCAGCCCCAGCATTTT
CASSLDGDTSNQPQHF
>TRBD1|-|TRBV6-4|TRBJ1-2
TGTGCCAGCAGTCCGGACAGGGGGCATGGCTACACCTTC
CASSPDRGHGYTF
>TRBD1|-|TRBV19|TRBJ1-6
TGTGCCAGCATGGACAGGAGGTTCTATAATTCACCCCTCCACTTT
CASMDRRFYNSPLHF
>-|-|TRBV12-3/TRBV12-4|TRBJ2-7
TGTGCCAGCAGTTCTCGCTACGAGCAGTACTTC
CASSSRYEQYF
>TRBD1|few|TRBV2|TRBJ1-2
TGTGCCAGCGGTACAGGGGCCAACGACTATGGCTACACCTTC
CASGTGANDYGYTF
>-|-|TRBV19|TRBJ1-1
TGTGCCAGTAGTTGGGGAGACACTGAAGCTTTCTTT
CASSWGDTEAFF
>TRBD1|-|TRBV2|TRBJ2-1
TGTGCCAGCAGGGAGGGACAGGGGGCCTACAATGAGCAGTTCTTC
CASREGQGAYNEQFF
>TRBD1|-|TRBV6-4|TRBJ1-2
TGTGCCAGCAGTGACCCCAGGGGGGTCTATGGCTACACCTTC
CASSDPRGVYGYTF
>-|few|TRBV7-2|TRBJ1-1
TGTGCCAGCAGCTTAACGGGGAACACTGAAGCTTTCTTT
CASSLTGNTEAFF
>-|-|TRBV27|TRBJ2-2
TGTGCCAGCAGTTGGCAGAACACCGGGGAGCTGTTTTTT
CASSWQNTGELFF
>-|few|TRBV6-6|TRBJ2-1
TGTGCCAGCAGACGGACAGAATTCTCCTACAATGAGCAGTTCTTC
CASRRTEFSYNEQFF
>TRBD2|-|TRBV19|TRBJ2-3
TGTGCCAGTACCCCTAGCGGGAGCACAGATACGCAGTATTTT
CASTPSGSTDTQYF
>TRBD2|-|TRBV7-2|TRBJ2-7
TGTGCCAGCAGCCCTAGCGGGGGCCCCTCCTACGAGCAGTACTTC
CASSPSGGPSYEQYF
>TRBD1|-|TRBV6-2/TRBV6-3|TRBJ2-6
TGTGCCAGCAGTACGGGACAGGGGGCAACCTTCTCTGGGGCCAACGTCCTGACTTTC
CASSTGQGATFSGANVLTF
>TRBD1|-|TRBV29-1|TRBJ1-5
TGCAGCGTTGGACAGGGGGCGGATCAGCCCCAGCATTTT
CSVGQGADQPQHF
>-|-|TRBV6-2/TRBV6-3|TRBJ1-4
TGTGCCAGCAGTCGTAACCAGGGGGAAAAACTGTTTTTT
CASSRNQGEKLFF
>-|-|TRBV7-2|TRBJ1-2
TGTGCCAGCAGCAAACCGAATTACGACATAAGCGGCTACACCTTC
CASSKPNYDISGYTF
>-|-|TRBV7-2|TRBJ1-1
TGTGCCAGCAGCTTAGTGGCGGGGGCGCTGGGCACTGAAGCTTTCTTT
CASSLVAGALGTEAFF
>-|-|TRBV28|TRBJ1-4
TGTGCCAGCAGTGGCGGAGGGGCCCAAGCGGGAGGGAAACTGTTTTTT
CASSGGGAQAGGKLFF
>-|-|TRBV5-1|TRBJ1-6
TGCGCCAGCAGCTTGGATTCGGGTGAGGGTTCACCCCTCCACTTT
CASSLDSGEGSPLHF
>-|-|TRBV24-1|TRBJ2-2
TGTGCCACCAGTGACACCTGGAGTAGGGAGCTGTTTTTT
CATSDTWSRELFF